The source of this TCR beta chain is a study of cytomegalovirus exposure and HLA in healthy donors. Amplification used 60 Vbeta primers and 13 Jbeta primers. Repertoires were generated with immunoSEQ multiplex PCR, while TCRdb's copy carries only in-frame clones and drops some. The data show 150,000 to 200,000 clones, 75% to 80% seen once. CDR1 is SGHTA and CDR2 is FQGNSA in the germline V gene. The CDR3 runs to 15 residues. V was cut by 4 bases and J by 0 bases, with 10 bases left in between. The specimen was PBMCs. J is TRBJ2-1 and V is TRBV7-2, with TRBD1 as a possible D gene (6 bases). This TCR was recovered from a woman in her forties or fifties in good health and CMV-seropositive. The CDR3 sequence is CASSSTGTSYNEQFF. The CDR3, as DNA: TGTGCCAGCAGCTCCACAGGGACCTCCTACAATGAGCAGTTCTTC.